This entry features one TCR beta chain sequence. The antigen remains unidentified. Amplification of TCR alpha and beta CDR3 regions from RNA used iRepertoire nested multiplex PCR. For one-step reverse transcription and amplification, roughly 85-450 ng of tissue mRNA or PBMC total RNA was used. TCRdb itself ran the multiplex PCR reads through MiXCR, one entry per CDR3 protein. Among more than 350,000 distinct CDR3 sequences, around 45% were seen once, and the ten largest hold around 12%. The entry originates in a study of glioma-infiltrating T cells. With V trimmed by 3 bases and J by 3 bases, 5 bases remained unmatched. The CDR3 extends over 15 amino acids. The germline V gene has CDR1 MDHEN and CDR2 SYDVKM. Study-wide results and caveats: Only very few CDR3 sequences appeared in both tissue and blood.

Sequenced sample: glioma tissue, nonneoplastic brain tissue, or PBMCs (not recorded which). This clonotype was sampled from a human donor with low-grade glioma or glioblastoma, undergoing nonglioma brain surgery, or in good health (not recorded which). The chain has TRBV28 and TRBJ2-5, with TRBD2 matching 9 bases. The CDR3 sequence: CASSFILAGKETQYF. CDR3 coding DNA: TGTGCCAGCAGTTTCATTCTAGCGGGAAAAGAGACCCAGTACTTC.